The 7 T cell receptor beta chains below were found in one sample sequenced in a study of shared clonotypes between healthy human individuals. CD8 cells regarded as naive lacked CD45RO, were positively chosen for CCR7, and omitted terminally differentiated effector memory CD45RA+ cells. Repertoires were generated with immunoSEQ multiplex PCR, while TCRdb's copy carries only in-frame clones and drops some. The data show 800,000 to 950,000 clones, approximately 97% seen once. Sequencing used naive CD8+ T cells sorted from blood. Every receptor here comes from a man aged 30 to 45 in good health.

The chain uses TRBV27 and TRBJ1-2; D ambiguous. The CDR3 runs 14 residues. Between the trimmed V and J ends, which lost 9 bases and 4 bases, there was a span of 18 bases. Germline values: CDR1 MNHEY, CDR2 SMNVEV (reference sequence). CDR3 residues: CASRPTVLGYGYTF. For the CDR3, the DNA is TGTGCCAGTAGACCCACTGTGTTGGGCTATGGCTACACCTTC.

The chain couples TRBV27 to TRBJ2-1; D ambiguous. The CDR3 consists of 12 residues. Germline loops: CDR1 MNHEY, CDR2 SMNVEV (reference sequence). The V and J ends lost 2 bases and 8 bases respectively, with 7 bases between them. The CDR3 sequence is CASSLRSDEQFF. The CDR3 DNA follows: TGTGCCAGCAGTTTACGGAGCGATGAGCAGTTCTTC.

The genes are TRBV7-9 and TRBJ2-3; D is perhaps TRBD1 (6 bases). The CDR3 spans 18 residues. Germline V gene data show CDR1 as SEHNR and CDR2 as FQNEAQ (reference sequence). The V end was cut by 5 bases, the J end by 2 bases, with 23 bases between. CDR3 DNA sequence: TGTGCCAGCAGCAAACTTAGTCCACAGGGACCTTTCACAGATACGCAGTATTTT. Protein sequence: CASSKLSPQGPFTDTQYF.

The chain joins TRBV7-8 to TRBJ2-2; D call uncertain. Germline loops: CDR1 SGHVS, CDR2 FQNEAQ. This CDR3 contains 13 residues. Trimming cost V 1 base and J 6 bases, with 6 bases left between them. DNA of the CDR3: TGTGCCAGCAGCTTAGAGGGATCCGGGGAGCTGTTTTTT. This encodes CASSLEGSGELFF.

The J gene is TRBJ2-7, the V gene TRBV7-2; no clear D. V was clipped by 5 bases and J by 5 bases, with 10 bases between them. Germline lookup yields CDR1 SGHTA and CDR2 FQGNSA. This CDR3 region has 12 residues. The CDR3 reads CASSRGRDEQYF. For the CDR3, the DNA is TGTGCCAGCAGCCGAGGACGGGACGAGCAGTACTTC.

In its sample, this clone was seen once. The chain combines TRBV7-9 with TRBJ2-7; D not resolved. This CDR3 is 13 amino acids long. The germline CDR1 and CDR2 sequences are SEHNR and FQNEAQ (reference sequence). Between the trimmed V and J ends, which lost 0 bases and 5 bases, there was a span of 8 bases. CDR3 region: CASSLALSDEQYF. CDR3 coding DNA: TGTGCCAGCAGCTTAGCGCTGAGTGACGAGCAGTACTTC.

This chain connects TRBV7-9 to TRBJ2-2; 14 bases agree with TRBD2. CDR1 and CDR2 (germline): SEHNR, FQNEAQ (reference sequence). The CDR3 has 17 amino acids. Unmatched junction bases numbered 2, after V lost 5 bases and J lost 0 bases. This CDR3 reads CASSQGLAGANTGELFF. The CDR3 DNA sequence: TGTGCCAGCAGCCAGGGACTAGCGGGAGCGAACACCGGGGAGCTGTTTTTT.